One and the same sample provided the 32 T cell receptor beta chains below, sequenced in a study of T cells in Graves' hyperthyroidism and ophthalmopathy. From RNA transcripts, TCR beta CDR3 regions were amplified. The TCR CDR3 first-round RT-PCR relied on the HTBI primer set. Each CDR3 protein gets one entry after TCRdb re-called the multiplex PCR reads with MiXCR. The sample shows approximately 420,000 distinct CDR3 sequences, 14% to 15% of them seen only once. Specimen: blood. Receptors originate from a woman younger than 45 with Graves' hyperthyroidism.

This rearrangement joins TRBV6-2 or TRBV6-3 to TRBJ1-4; D gene ambiguous. The CDR3 spans 15 residues. Trimming left V 5 bases short and J 0 bases short, with 10 bases between. CDR1 and CDR2 (germline): MNHEY, SVGEGT. CDR3 in amino acids: CASSRRYATNEKLFF. DNA of the CDR3: TGTGCCAGCAGTCGTCGGTATGCAACTAATGAAAAACTGTTTTTT.

Only a few counts were recorded for this clonotype. V usage is TRBV29-1 and J usage is TRBJ2-2; D is possibly TRBD2 (6 bases). Trimming stripped 0 bases from V and 0 bases from J, with 8 bases between. The CDR3 is 15 amino acids. CDR1 is SQVTM, CDR2 ANQGSEA, per germline. The CDR3 reads CSVEEGTSNTGELFF. The CDR3 DNA sequence: TGCAGCGTTGAAGAAGGGACTTCGAACACCGGGGAGCTGTTTTTT.

This clonotype was seen at least ten times. The chain joins TRBV7-2 to TRBJ2-1; 8 bases align to TRBD2. The germline V gene has CDR1 SGHTA and CDR2 FQGNSA. J was trimmed by 0 bases and V by 1 base; bases with no gene match: 8. CDR3 size: 18 residues. The CDR3 reads CASSLVWTSTSSYNEQFF. CDR3 nucleotides: TGTGCCAGCAGCTTAGTCTGGACTAGCACAAGCTCCTACAATGAGCAGTTCTTC.

V gene TRBV5-4 combines with J gene TRBJ1-4; D remains unclear. The CDR3 sequence is 15 residues long. V was clipped by 4 bases and J by 2 bases, with 12 bases between them. In germline, CDR1 is SGHNT, CDR2 YYREEE (reference sequence). CDR3 loop: CASSLAETTNEKLFF. DNA for the CDR3: TGTGCCAGCAGCCTGGCCGAGACGACTAATGAAAAACTGTTTTTT.

The gene calls are TRBV30 and TRBJ2-7, with 8 bases identical to TRBD1. V trimming: 5 bases; J trimming: 2 bases; junction bases outside the gene matches: 2. CDR3 length: 12 residues. Germline V lookup: CDR1 GTSNPN, CDR2 SVGIG (reference sequence). The CDR3 sequence is CAWAGGPYEQYF. The CDR3 DNA reads as TGTGCCTGGGCAGGGGGCCCCTACGAGCAGTACTTC. The complete variable domain, with remaining parts taken from reference TRBV30 and TRBJ2-7, reads SQTIHQWPATLVQPVGSPLSLECTVEGTSNPNLYWYRQAAGRGLQLLFYSVGIGQISSEVPQNLSASRPQDRQFILSSKKLLLSDSGFYLCAWAGGPYEQYFGPGTRLTVT.

J is TRBJ2-1 and V is TRBV4-1, with 11 bases that match TRBD2. The CDR3 has 15 residues. Unmatched junction bases numbered 5, after V lost 4 bases and J lost 6 bases. Germline CDR1 reads MGHRA; CDR2 reads YSYEKL. The CDR3 DNA sequence: TGCGCCAGCAGCCGACTAGCGGGAACCACCAATGAGCAGTTCTTC. Translation gives CASSRLAGTTNEQFF.

This clonotype was counted many times. The CDR3: CASSASIGANEKLFF. CDR3 nucleotide sequence: TGTGCCAGCAGCGCCTCTATTGGAGCTAATGAAAAACTGTTTTTT. The gene calls are TRBV11-2 and TRBJ1-4; D gene ambiguous. V was shortened by 5 bases and J by 3 bases, with 13 bases between the two germline ends. From germline, CDR1 is SGHAT and CDR2 FQNNGV. The CDR3 is made up of 15 amino acids.

This rearrangement joins TRBV19 to TRBJ1-4, with 9 nucleotides matching TRBD1. J was trimmed by 2 bases and V by 9 bases; bases with no gene match: 10. The CDR3 spans 16 residues. Germline CDR1 reads LNHDA; CDR2 reads SQIVND (reference sequence). The CDR3 coding sequence is TGTGCCAGCAAAAGGACAGGGGATGATACTAATGAAAAACTGTTTTTT. It codes for CASKRTGDDTNEKLFF.

This clonotype has a count of ten or more. The rearrangement links TRBV19 to TRBJ2-7; D may match TRBD1 or TRBD2 (5 bases each). Germline lookup yields CDR1 LNHDA and CDR2 SQIVND (reference sequence). This CDR3 comprises 14 residues. V shed 3 bases and J shed 6 bases, with 15 bases lying between them. The CDR3 DNA follows: TGTGCCAGTAGTATCGGCAGGGACGGTTCCGAGCAGTACTTC. Residues: CASSIGRDGSEQYF.

The chain is built from TRBV10-3 and TRBJ2-7; 12 bases are shared with TRBD1. Trimming removed 3 bases from V and 3 bases from J; junction bases left unmatched: 6. The germline gives CDR1 ENHRY, CDR2 SYGVKD. The CDR3 contains 16 residues. The CDR3 nucleotides are TGTGCCATCAGTGACTCCGGGACAGGGGGCATCTACGAGCAGTACTTC. Translated, it gives CAISDSGTGGIYEQYF.

This clonotype was counted many times. V gene TRBV5-6 combines with J gene TRBJ1-2; D might be TRBD1 (6 bases). CDR3 length equals 15 residues. Germline-derived CDR1 and CDR2 are SGHDT and YYEEEE. The V and J ends lost 4 bases and 4 bases respectively, with 17 bases between them. The CDR3 DNA reads TGTGCCAGCAGCCACGGGGCTTTAGGGGGCTATGGCTACACCTTC. Translation: CASSHGALGGYGYTF.

Notes on this clonotype: At one end the junction does not follow the germline gene, possibly because of a read error. The V and J genes are TRBV11-2 and TRBJ2-3; the D gene is possibly TRBD2 (5 bases). Germline V CDR1 and CDR2: SGHAT, FQNNGV. The CDR3 length is 14 residues. CDR3 sequence reads: CATEKFPSTDTRYF. The CDR3 nucleotides read TGTGCCACCGAGAAATTCCCTAGCACAGATACGCGGTATTTT.

The table lists this clonotype with a few counts. The gene calls are TRBV10-3 and TRBJ2-7; D may be TRBD1 or TRBD2 (5 bases each). The V and J ends lost 6 bases and 3 bases respectively, with 18 bases between them. CDR1 is ENHRY, CDR2 SYGVKD, per germline. CDR3 size: 15 residues. Here the CDR3 reads CAISKGGTVDYEQYF. CDR3 DNA: TGTGCCATCAGCAAGGGTGGGACGGTGGACTACGAGCAGTACTTC.

Ten or more counts support this clonotype. The chain couples TRBV30 to TRBJ2-1, with D perhaps TRBD1 (6 bases). The CDR3 covers 14 residues. Per germline, CDR1 GTSNPN and CDR2 SVGIG (reference sequence). The DNA for the CDR3 is TGTGCGCGGAGTCGAGAGGGGGCCTACAATGAGCAGTTCTTC. Encoded protein: CARSREGAYNEQFF.

With regard to this clonotype: At one of its ends the junction is not consistent with the germline gene, which may arise from a read error. V and J are TRBV5-1 and TRBJ2-2; tentatively, D is TRBD2 (5 bases). The V gene's germline CDR1 is SGHRS and CDR2 YFSETQ. The CDR3 covers 15 residues. The CDR3 sequence: CASSPDFLNTGELFF. The CDR3 DNA sequence: TGTGCCAGCAGTCCGGACTTTTTGAACACCGGGGAGCTGTTTTTT.

The chain carries TRBV10-3 and TRBJ2-1; a possible D gene is TRBD2 (5 bases). The CDR3 is made up of 13 amino acids. V lost 10 bases and J 5 bases, leaving 15 bases between the germline ends. Per the germline V gene, CDR1 is ENHRY and CDR2 is SYGVKD. The CDR3 loop is CATKLQEDNEQFF. The CDR3 DNA follows: TGTGCCACCAAACTTCAGGAGGACAATGAGCAGTTCTTC.

V usage is TRBV28 and J usage is TRBJ1-2; 7 bases agree with TRBD1. The CDR3 has 14 residues. The ends lost 10 bases at V and 5 bases at J; junction bases unmatched: 13. Germline loops: CDR1 MDHEN, CDR2 SYDVKM. This CDR3 is CATRLSGTAYGYTF. CDR3 nucleotides: TGTGCCACCCGACTATCCGGGACAGCGTATGGCTACACCTTC.

This clonotype was found a few times. The rearrangement uses TRBV7-9 and TRBJ1-3, with 8 bases lining up with TRBD1. The CDR3 is 15 residues long. The germline V gene encodes CDR1 SEHNR and CDR2 FQNEAQ (reference sequence). V shed 0 bases and J 3 bases; nucleotides not matched to a gene: 1. The DNA of the CDR3 is TGTGCCAGCAGCTTAGCCAGGGGGCTTGGAAACACCATATATTTT. Translating gives CASSLARGLGNTIYF.

At least ten counts were recorded for this clonotype. This chain joins TRBV6-2 or TRBV6-3 and TRBJ2-7, with D possibly matching TRBD1 (6 bases). This CDR3 is built from 12 residues. V lost 6 bases and J lost 4, with 10 bases in between. Germline CDR1 reads MNHEY; CDR2 reads SVGEGT. The CDR3 sequence is CASSPGQYEQYF. In DNA, the CDR3 is TGTGCCAGCAGCCCTGGACAGTACGAGCAGTACTTC.

This clonotype was detected ten times or more. The chain employs TRBV3-1 and TRBJ2-3; D is undetermined. Trimming left V 2 bases short and J 4 bases short, with 7 bases between. Germline V gives CDR1 LGHDT, CDR2 YNNKEL (reference sequence). This CDR3 contains 13 residues. CDR3 in amino acids: CASSQLAADTQYF. The CDR3 DNA is TGTGCCAGCAGCCAACTCGCCGCAGATACGCAGTATTTT.

The CDR3 DNA sequence: TGCAGTGCTGACCCCGGGACTAGCGGGACCTACAATGAGCAGTTCTTC. Its translation: CSADPGTSGTYNEQFF. The chain is built from TRBV20-1 and TRBJ2-1, with 13 bases lining up with TRBD2. Trimming removed 5 bases from V and 2 bases from J; junction bases left unmatched: 6. Per the germline V gene, CDR1 is DFQATT and CDR2 is SNEGSKA (reference sequence). This CDR3 contains 16 residues.

This clonotype was observed many times. The chain has TRBV7-8 and TRBJ2-7; tentatively, D is TRBD1 (5 bases). The CDR3 has 13 amino acids. The V and J ends lost 6 bases and 0 bases respectively, with 9 bases between them. Germline V gene data show CDR1 as SGHVS and CDR2 as FQNEAQ. The CDR3 loop is CASRHDSSYEQYF. The CDR3 DNA reads as TGTGCCAGCAGACATGACAGCTCCTACGAGCAGTACTTC.

This clonotype has at least ten counts. The rearrangement links TRBV28 to TRBJ1-1, with D unresolved. V gave up 9 bases and J gave up 5 bases, with 13 bases separating them. This CDR3 comprises 12 residues. Germline loops: CDR1 MDHEN, CDR2 SYDVKM. The CDR3 protein is CASAVGRTEAFF. The CDR3 nucleotides are TGTGCCAGTGCCGTCGGGAGGACTGAAGCTTTCTTT.

This clonotype was recorded at least ten times. The rearrangement joins TRBV5-1 to TRBJ2-1, with a possible D match to TRBD1 (5 bases). V lost 0 bases to trimming and J lost 2 bases, with 9 bases between them. The CDR3 covers 15 residues. Germline V gives CDR1 SGHRS, CDR2 YFSETQ. The CDR3 is CASSLARQTYNEQFF. The CDR3 DNA is TGCGCCAGCAGCTTGGCCCGACAGACCTACAATGAGCAGTTCTTC.

This clonotype was seen ten or more times. The J gene is TRBJ1-1, the V gene TRBV5-1, with TRBD1 identical over 7 bases. V was pared by 4 bases and J by 5 bases, with 11 bases of the junction left unmatched. Germline V gives CDR1 SGHRS, CDR2 YFSETQ. The CDR3 loop spans 15 amino acids. In DNA form, the CDR3 reads TGCGCCAGCAGCCTTGATACAGGGACAGATACTGAAGCTTTCTTT. This translates into CASSLDTGTDTEAFF.

This clonotype was counted at least ten times. The V and J genes are TRBV6-2 or TRBV6-3 and TRBJ2-1; D call uncertain. This CDR3 is 14 amino acids long. The V and J ends lost 3 bases and 4 bases respectively, with 10 bases between them. The germline gives CDR1 MNHEY, CDR2 SVGEGT. CDR3 amino acids: CASSYVAQYNEQFF. CDR3 nucleotide sequence: TGTGCCAGCAGTTATGTGGCTCAGTACAATGAGCAGTTCTTC.

This clonotype was found a few times. The chain links TRBV7-9 to TRBJ1-3; no clear D gene. Germline lookup yields CDR1 SEHNR and CDR2 FQNEAQ (reference sequence). V was clipped by 6 bases and J by 0 bases, with 6 bases between them. The CDR3 consists of 13 residues. The DNA for the CDR3 is TGTGCCAGCAGACCGGACTCTGGAAACACCATATATTTT. Translated: CASRPDSGNTIYF. The variable domain in full, completed from reference TRBV7-9 and TRBJ1-3, reads DTGVSQNPRHKITKRGQNVTFRCDPISEHNRLYWYRQTLGQGPEFLTYFQNEAQLEKSRLLSDRFSAERPKGSFSTLEIQRTEQGDSAMYLCASRPDSGNTIYFGEGSWLTVV.

This clonotype showed up just a few times. The V call is TRBV20-1, the J call TRBJ2-5; D is unresolved. The CDR3 has 15 residues. Germline V CDR1 and CDR2: DFQATT, SNEGSKA (reference sequence). V was cut by 0 bases and J by 4 bases, with 15 bases left in between. CDR3 amino acids: CSARETWTSRETQYF. The CDR3, as DNA: TGCAGTGCTAGAGAAACTTGGACCAGCCGAGAGACCCAGTACTTC.

The gene calls are TRBV7-2 and TRBJ1-1; D gene ambiguous. The CDR3 has 14 residues. V was shortened by 1 base and J by 3 bases, with 9 bases between the two germline ends. Germline-derived CDR1 and CDR2 are SGHTA and FQGNSA. This chain's CDR3 is CASSLGDGDTEAFF. The CDR3 DNA reads TGTGCCAGCAGCTTAGGAGACGGGGACACTGAAGCTTTCTTT.

This clonotype was detected many times. The chain employs TRBV9 and TRBJ2-5; 8 bases map to TRBD2. V dropped 2 bases and J dropped 4; count of bases not matched to a gene: 7. Per germline, CDR1 SGDLS and CDR2 YYNGEE. This CDR3 has 15 amino acids. CDR3 loop: CASSVVAGRLETQYF. The CDR3 coding sequence is TGTGCCAGCAGCGTGGTAGCGGGAAGGTTAGAGACCCAGTACTTC.

The gene calls are TRBV20-1 and TRBJ2-2, with 8 nucleotides matching TRBD1. There are 15 residues in the CDR3. V gave up 3 bases and J gave up 0 bases; unmatched junction bases: 3. The germline V gene has CDR1 DFQATT and CDR2 SNEGSKA (reference sequence). For the CDR3, the DNA is TGCAGTGCTAGCAGGGACAGGACGAACACCGGGGAGCTGTTTTTT. As protein: CSASRDRTNTGELFF.

The CDR3 DNA sequence: TGTGCCAGCAGTTTGCATGGCGCGAACACTGAAGCTTTCTTT. Translating gives CASSLHGANTEAFF. This rearrangement joins TRBV28 to TRBJ1-1; D remains ambiguous. CDR3 length equals 14 residues. Deletions cut 3 bases from V and 1 base from J, with 9 bases between. Germline CDR1 MDHEN, CDR2 SYDVKM.